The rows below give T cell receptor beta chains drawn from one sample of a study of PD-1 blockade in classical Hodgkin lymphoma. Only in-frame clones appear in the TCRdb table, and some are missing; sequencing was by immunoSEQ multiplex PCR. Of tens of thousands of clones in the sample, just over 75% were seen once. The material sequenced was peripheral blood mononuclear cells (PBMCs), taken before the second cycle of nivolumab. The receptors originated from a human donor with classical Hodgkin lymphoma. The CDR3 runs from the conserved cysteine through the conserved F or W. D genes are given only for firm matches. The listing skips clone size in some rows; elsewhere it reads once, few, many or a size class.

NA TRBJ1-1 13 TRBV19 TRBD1 TGTGCCAGTAGTCGGGACAGAGGAACTGAAGCTTTCTTT CASSRDRGTEAFF
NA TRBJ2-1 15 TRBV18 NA TGTGCCAGCTCACCACCCCGCGGGGGCAACAATGAGCAGTTCTTC CASSPPRGGNNEQFF
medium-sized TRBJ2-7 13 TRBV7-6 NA TGTGCCAGCAGCCCCGGACCGAACTACGAGCAGTACTTC CASSPGPNYEQYF
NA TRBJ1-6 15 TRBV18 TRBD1 TGTGCCAGCTCACCACAAACAGGGGGCGGGTCACCCCTCCACTTT CASSPQTGGGSPLHF
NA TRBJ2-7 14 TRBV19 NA TGTGCCAGTAGTATCGGACAGTTCTCCTACGAGCAGTACTTC CASSIGQFSYEQYF
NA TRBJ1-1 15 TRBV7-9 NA TGTGCCAGCAGCCCCCCAGGAGGGATGGGCACTGAAGCTTTCTTT CASSPPGGMGTEAFF
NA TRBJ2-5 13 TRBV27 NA TGTGCCAGCAGTTTAGCAGGGAGGGAGACCCAGTACTTC CASSLAGRETQYF
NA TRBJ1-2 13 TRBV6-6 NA TGTGCCAGCAGTTATGGGACCGACACTGGCTACACCTTC CASSYGTDTGYTF
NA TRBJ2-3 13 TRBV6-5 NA TGTGCCAGCAGTTACGTAGACACAGATACGCAGTATTTT CASSYVDTDTQYF
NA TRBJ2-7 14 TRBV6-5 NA TGTGCCAGCAGCAGGGGACAACACTCCTACGAGCAGTACTTC CASSRGQHSYEQYF
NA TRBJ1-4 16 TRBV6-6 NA TGTGCCAGCAGCCTACAGGGCTTTGCAACTAATGAAAAACTGTTTTTT CASSLQGFATNEKLFF